These 22 T cell receptor beta chains were sequenced from one sample in a study of control samples from healthy donors and cancer patients (dated by TCRdb to 2018 to 2020). Receptor libraries were prepared by the immunoSEQ multiplex PCR assay. The clones in this table, taken by TCRdb from immuneACCESS, are in-frame only. Not every clone is retained; where verified, under half of the shortfall comes from an unresolved V gene, and the cause of the rest is unknown. The sample data list 110,000 to 150,000 clones, and 94% of these were observed just once. The ten largest clones represent roughly 13% of the sample. The sample taken for sequencing was blood. Receptor source: a man aged 35-49 years in good health.

The gene calls are TRBV29-1 and TRBJ2-2; 12 bases align to TRBD1. The length of the CDR3 is 14 residues. Looked up from germline, CDR1 is SQVTM and CDR2 is ANQGSEA. J gave up 8 bases and V 6 bases, and 7 bases lay outside the gene matches. CDR3 sequence (DNA): TGCAGCGTAGCTAGGGACAGGGGGCGAGGGGAGCTGTTTTTT. Its protein is CSVARDRGRGELFF.

The chain uses TRBV2 and TRBJ2-2; 7 positions agree with TRBD1. V shed 7 bases and J 6 bases; nucleotides not matched to a gene: 8. Germline CDR1 reads SNHLY; CDR2 reads FYNNEI. The CDR3 consists of 14 residues. This CDR3 is CASNLQGMAGELFF. The CDR3 nucleotides are TGTGCCAGCAACCTACAGGGGATGGCCGGGGAGCTGTTTTTT.

The rearrangement joins TRBV6-5 to TRBJ2-7, with TRBD2 matching over 10 bases. V trimming: 2 bases; J trimming: 4 bases; junction bases outside the gene matches: 8. The CDR3 runs to 16 residues. The germline V gene has CDR1 MNHEY and CDR2 SVGAGI. DNA for the CDR3: TGTGCCAGCAGTTACCTAATAGCGGGAGGTGGTTACGAGCAGTACTTC. Its translation: CASSYLIAGGGYEQYF.

The genes are TRBV27 and TRBJ2-5; tentative D call: TRBD1 (5 bases). This CDR3 region has 14 residues. Germline-derived CDR1 and CDR2 are MNHEY and SMNVEV (reference sequence). With 2 bases removed from V and 5 bases from J, the gap between germline ends came to 12 bases. The DNA of the CDR3 is TGTGCCAGCAGTTTAAAATGGCCAGGGGAGACCCAGTACTTC. Translating it yields CASSLKWPGETQYF.

The rearrangement joins TRBV2 to TRBJ1-3, with a tentative D call TRBD1 (5 bases). The germline CDR1 and CDR2 sequences are SNHLY and FYNNEI. The V end lost 8 bases, the J end lost 8 bases, and 19 bases lay between the germline ends. The CDR3 extends over 14 amino acids. The CDR3 loop reads CASSGVPQGDTIYF. CDR3 in DNA: TGTGCCAGCTCCGGAGTCCCCCAAGGGGACACCATATATTTT.

The chain has TRBV13 and TRBJ2-5, with 8 bases aligning to TRBD2. The CDR3 is 16 amino acids. V dropped 5 bases and J dropped 0; count of bases not matched to a gene: 8. The germline gives CDR1 PRHDT, CDR2 FYEKMQ (reference sequence). The CDR3 loop reads CASSPSGGANQETQYF. CDR3 nucleotide sequence: TGTGCCAGCAGCCCAAGCGGGGGCGCGAACCAAGAGACCCAGTACTTC.

V and J are TRBV5-6 and TRBJ2-7; 7 bases align to TRBD1. V lost 4 bases, J lost 2 bases, and 12 bases stayed unmatched. Germline V gene sequence: CDR1 SGHDT, CDR2 YYEEEE. There are 16 residues in the CDR3. In DNA, the CDR3 is TGTGCCAGCAGCCTGGGGGCCGGGACAGTGGCCTACGAGCAGTACTTC. This encodes CASSLGAGTVAYEQYF. Looking up the rest from reference TRBV5-6 and TRBJ2-7 gives the full variable domain: DAGVTQSPTHLIKTRGQQVTLRCSPKSGHDTVSWYQQALGQGPQFIFQYYEEEERQRGNFPDRFSGHQFPNYSSELNVNALLLGDSALYLCASSLGAGTVAYEQYFGPGTRLTVT.

The chain employs TRBV7-9 and TRBJ1-3; weak D call: TRBD1 (6 bases). CDR1 and CDR2 from the germline V gene are SEHNR and FQNEAQ (reference sequence). The CDR3 loop spans 14 amino acids. Trimming stripped 6 bases from V and 3 bases from J, with 12 bases between. The CDR3 coding sequence is TGTGCCAGCAGACTACAGGGAAGTGGAAACACCATATATTTT. Amino acids: CASRLQGSGNTIYF.

V gene TRBV30 combines with J gene TRBJ1-2; a weak D match, TRBD1 (6 bases). The CDR3 contains 12 residues. Germline CDR1 GTSNPN, CDR2 SVGIG (reference sequence). Trimming stripped 4 bases from V and 4 bases from J, with 10 bases between. CDR3 in DNA: TGTGCCTGGATGGACAGATCCTATGGCTACACCTTC. Translated, it gives CAWMDRSYGYTF.

The genes are TRBV24-1 and TRBJ2-1; D might be TRBD1 or TRBD2, each matching 6 bases. The CDR3 sequence is 16 residues long. V was shortened by 4 bases and J by 4 bases, with 16 bases between the two germline ends. Germline lookup yields CDR1 KGHDR and CDR2 SFDVKD. The CDR3, as DNA: TGTGCCACCAGTGAATCCTTAGGGGGGCGATACAATGAGCAGTTCTTC. Protein: CATSESLGGRYNEQFF.

This chain connects TRBV7-8 to TRBJ1-1; D unclear. Between the trimmed V and J ends, which lost 5 bases and 7 bases, there was a span of 8 bases. The germline V gene has CDR1 SGHVS and CDR2 FQNEAQ. The CDR3 is made up of 11 amino acids. CDR3 nucleotide sequence: TGTGCCAGCAGCCTAAGCCTTGAAGCTTTCTTT. Its protein product is CASSLSLEAFF. The variable domain in full, completed from reference TRBV7-8 and TRBJ1-1, reads GAGVSQSPRYKVAKRGQDVALRCDPISGHVSLFWYQQALGQGPEFLTYFQNEAQLDKSGLPSDRFFAERPEGSVSTLKIQRTQQEDSAVYLCASSLSLEAFFGQGTRLTVV.

This chain links TRBV29-1 with TRBJ2-1; no definite D call. V was pared by 4 bases and J by 9 bases, with 16 bases between. Germline lookup yields CDR1 SQVTM and CDR2 ANQGSEA. CDR3 size: 13 residues. The CDR3 reads CSVVASLKAEQFF. The CDR3 DNA reads as TGCAGCGTTGTGGCTAGTTTGAAGGCTGAGCAGTTCTTC.

This chain uses TRBV15 with TRBJ2-1, with D possibly called TRBD1 or TRBD2 (5 bases each). There are 16 residues in the CDR3. From germline, CDR1 is LNHNV and CDR2 YYDKDF (reference sequence). V was clipped by 0 bases and J by 4 bases, with 13 bases between them. The CDR3 nucleotides are TGTGCCACCAGCAGAGAGAGGGGAGTCGGTTACAATGAGCAGTTCTTC. Residues: CATSRERGVGYNEQFF.

V gene TRBV4-1 combines with J gene TRBJ2-3; 8 bases align to TRBD2. J lost 4 bases, V lost 4 bases, and 4 bases had no gene match. Germline V gene lookup returns CDR1 MGHRA and CDR2 YSYEKL. The CDR3 totals 14 residues. The CDR3 region is CASSPGLASDTQYF. The CDR3 DNA sequence: TGCGCCAGCAGCCCCGGACTAGCATCAGATACGCAGTATTTT.

This clone appeared a single time. The V gene is TRBV18, the J gene TRBJ2-2, with D perhaps TRBD1 (6 bases). This CDR3 has 14 residues. The V gene lost 5 bases and the J gene lost 4 bases, with 11 bases spanning the gap. CDR1 and CDR2 (germline): KGHSH, LQKENI. Here the CDR3 reads CASSWAGVTGELFF. CDR3 nucleotides: TGTGCCAGCTCATGGGCAGGGGTCACCGGGGAGCTGTTTTTT.

This sequence joins TRBV6-5 and TRBJ1-2; D might be TRBD1 (6 bases). The CDR3 runs to 15 residues. Looked up from germline, CDR1 is MNHEY and CDR2 is SVGAGI. The V end was cut by 5 bases, the J end by 7 bases, with 20 bases between. CDR3 in amino acids: CASSPGGGGRRGYTF. The CDR3 nucleotides are TGTGCCAGCAGTCCCGGCGGGGGGGGGCGGCGTGGCTACACCTTC.

This rearrangement joins TRBV18 to TRBJ1-5; D is unresolved. Germline V gives CDR1 KGHSH, CDR2 LQKENI. With 3 bases removed from V and 0 bases from J, the gap between germline ends came to 9 bases. This CDR3 comprises 15 residues. The CDR3 nucleotides are TGTGCCAGCTCACCGAGTCGGAATAGCAATCAGCCCCAGCATTTT. Protein sequence: CASSPSRNSNQPQHF.

This clone appeared a single time. The chain links TRBV5-6 to TRBJ1-4; D unresolved. The CDR3 runs 14 residues. Germline CDR1 and CDR2: SGHDT and YYEEEE. Trimming left V 3 bases short and J 7 bases short, with 13 bases between. CDR3 amino acids: CASSSGSEGEKLFF. The CDR3 DNA follows: TGTGCCAGCAGCTCGGGCTCCGAGGGTGAAAAACTGTTTTTT.

Only one count was recorded for this clone. The chain combines TRBV7-8 with TRBJ2-1; D is unresolved. CDR3 length: 12 amino acids. In germline, CDR1 is SGHVS, CDR2 FQNEAQ. The V and J ends lost 0 bases and 9 bases respectively, with 6 bases between them. The CDR3 DNA is TGTGCCAGCAGCTTAGCTCCCGGTGAGCAGTTCTTC. Protein product: CASSLAPGEQFF. Based on the CDR3 plus reference TRBV7-8 and TRBJ2-1, the full variable domain is GAGVSQSPRYKVAKRGQDVALRCDPISGHVSLFWYQQALGQGPEFLTYFQNEAQLDKSGLPSDRFFAERPEGSVSTLKIQRTQQEDSAVYLCASSLAPGEQFFGPGTRLTVL.

J is TRBJ2-3 and V is TRBV24-1; the match to TRBD2 covers 10 bases. The germline V gene encodes CDR1 KGHDR and CDR2 SFDVKD. Losses at the gene ends were 4 bases for V and 4 bases for J; bases not matched to a gene: 10. The CDR3 runs 17 residues. The CDR3 protein is CATSDHTSGERSDTQYF. The CDR3 DNA reads as TGTGCCACCAGTGACCATACTAGCGGGGAGCGATCAGATACGCAGTATTTT.

J is TRBJ1-1 and V is TRBV7-2, with D unclear. CDR1 is SGHTA, CDR2 FQGNSA, per germline. This CDR3 spans 15 amino acids. Between the trimmed V and J ends, which lost 2 bases and 7 bases, there was a span of 17 bases. The CDR3 reads CASSLYGDPTGEAFF. CDR3 coding DNA: TGTGCCAGCAGCTTATATGGCGACCCCACGGGTGAAGCTTTCTTT.

The V gene is TRBV18, the J gene TRBJ2-7; D perhaps matches TRBD1 (6 bases). Germline CDR1 KGHSH, CDR2 LQKENI. V lost 6 bases, J lost 3 bases, and 15 bases lay in between. This CDR3 is 14 amino acids long. The CDR3 sequence is CASSPRDTHYEQYF. The CDR3 DNA sequence: TGTGCCAGCTCCCCCCGGGACACCCACTACGAGCAGTACTTC. The full variable domain, its missing parts supplied by reference TRBV18 and TRBJ2-7, is NAGVMQNPRHLVRRRGQEARLRCSPMKGHSHVYWYRQLPEEGLKFMVYLQKENIIDESGMPKERFSAEFPKEGPSILRIQQVVRGDSAAYFCASSPRDTHYEQYFGPGTRLTVT.